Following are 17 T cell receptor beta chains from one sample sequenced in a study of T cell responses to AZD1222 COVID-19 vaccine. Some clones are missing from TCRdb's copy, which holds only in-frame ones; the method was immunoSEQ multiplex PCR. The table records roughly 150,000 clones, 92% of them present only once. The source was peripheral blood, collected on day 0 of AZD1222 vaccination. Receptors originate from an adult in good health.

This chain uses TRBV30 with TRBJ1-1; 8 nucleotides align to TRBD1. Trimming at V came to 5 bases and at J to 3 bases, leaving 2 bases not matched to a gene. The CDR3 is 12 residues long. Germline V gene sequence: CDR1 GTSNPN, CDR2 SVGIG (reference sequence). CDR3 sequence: CAWQGAYTEAFF. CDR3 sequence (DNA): TGTGCCTGGCAGGGGGCCTACACTGAAGCTTTCTTT.

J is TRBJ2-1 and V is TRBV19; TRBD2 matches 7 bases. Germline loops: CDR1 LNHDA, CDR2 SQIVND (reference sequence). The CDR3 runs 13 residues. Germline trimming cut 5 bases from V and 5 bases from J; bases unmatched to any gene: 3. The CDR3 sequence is CASSRGGHNEQFF. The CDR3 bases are TGTGCCAGTAGTCGCGGGGGACACAATGAGCAGTTCTTC.

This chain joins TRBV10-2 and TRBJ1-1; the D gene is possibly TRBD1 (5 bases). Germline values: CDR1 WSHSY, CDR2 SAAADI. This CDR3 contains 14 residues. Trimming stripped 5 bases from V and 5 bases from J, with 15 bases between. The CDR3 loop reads CASSLGKTGTEAFF. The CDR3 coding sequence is TGCGCCAGCAGTCTCGGGAAAACAGGAACTGAAGCTTTCTTT.

The CDR3 bases are TGTGCCAGCAGCTTGCTTGCGGGGATCTCTGGGGCCAACGTCCTGACTTTC. Its protein is CASSLLAGISGANVLTF. V usage is TRBV5-5 and J usage is TRBJ2-6; D perhaps matches TRBD2 (6 bases). The CDR3 length is 17 residues. Germline V gene data show CDR1 as SGHKS and CDR2 as YYEKEE (reference sequence). V dropped 1 base and J dropped 0 bases, with 11 bases sitting between them.

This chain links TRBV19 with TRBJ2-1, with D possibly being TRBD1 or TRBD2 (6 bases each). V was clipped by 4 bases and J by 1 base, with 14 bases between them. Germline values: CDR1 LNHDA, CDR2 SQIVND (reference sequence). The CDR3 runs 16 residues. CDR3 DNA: TGTGCCAGTAGTAGAAGGGGGGCGGTATCCTACAATGAGCAGTTCTTC. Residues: CASSRRGAVSYNEQFF.

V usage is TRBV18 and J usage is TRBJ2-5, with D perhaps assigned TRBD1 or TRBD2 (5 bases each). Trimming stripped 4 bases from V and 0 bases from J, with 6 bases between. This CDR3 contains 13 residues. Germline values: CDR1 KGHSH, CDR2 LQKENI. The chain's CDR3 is CASSRGYQETQYF. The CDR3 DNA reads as TGTGCCAGCTCACGGGGGTACCAAGAGACCCAGTACTTC.

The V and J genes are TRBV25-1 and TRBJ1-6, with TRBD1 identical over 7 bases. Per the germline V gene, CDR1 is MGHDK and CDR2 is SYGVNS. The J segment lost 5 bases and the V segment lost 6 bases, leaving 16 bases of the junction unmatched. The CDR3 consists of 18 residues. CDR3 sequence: CASSPGQMGIGDNSPLHF. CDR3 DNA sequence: TGTGCCAGCAGCCCGGGACAGATGGGGATAGGGGATAATTCACCCCTCCACTTT.

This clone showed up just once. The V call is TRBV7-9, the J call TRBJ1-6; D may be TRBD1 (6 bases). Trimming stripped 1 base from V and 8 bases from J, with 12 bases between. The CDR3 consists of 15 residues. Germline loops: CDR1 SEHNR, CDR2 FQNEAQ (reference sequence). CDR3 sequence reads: CASSLEQGVHSPLHF. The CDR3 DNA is TGTGCCAGCAGCTTAGAACAGGGAGTTCATTCACCCCTCCACTTT.

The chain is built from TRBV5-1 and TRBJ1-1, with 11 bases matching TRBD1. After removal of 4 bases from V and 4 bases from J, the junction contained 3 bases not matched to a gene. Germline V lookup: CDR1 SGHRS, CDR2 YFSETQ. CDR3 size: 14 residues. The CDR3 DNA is TGCGCCAGCAGCCATGGGACAGGGGGCACTGAAGCTTTCTTT. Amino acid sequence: CASSHGTGGTEAFF.

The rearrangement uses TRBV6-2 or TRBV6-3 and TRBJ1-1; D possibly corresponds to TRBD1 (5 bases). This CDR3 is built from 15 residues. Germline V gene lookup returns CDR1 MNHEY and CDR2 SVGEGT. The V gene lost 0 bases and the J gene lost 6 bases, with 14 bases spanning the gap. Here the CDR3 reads CASSYSWQGAAEAFF. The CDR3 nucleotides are TGTGCCAGCAGTTACTCGTGGCAGGGAGCCGCTGAAGCTTTCTTT.

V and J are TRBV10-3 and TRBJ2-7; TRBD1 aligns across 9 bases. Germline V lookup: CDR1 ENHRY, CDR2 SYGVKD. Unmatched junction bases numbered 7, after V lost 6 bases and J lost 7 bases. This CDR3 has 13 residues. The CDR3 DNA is TGTGCCATCAGAAACACAGGGGGCAGGGAGCAGTACTTC. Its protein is CAIRNTGGREQYF.

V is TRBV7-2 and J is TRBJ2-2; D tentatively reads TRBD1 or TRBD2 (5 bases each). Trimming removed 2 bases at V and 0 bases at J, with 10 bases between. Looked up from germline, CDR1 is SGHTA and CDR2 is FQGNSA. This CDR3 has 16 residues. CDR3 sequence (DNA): TGTGCCAGCAGCTTAACCGGGACGCCGAACACCGGGGAGCTGTTTTTT. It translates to CASSLTGTPNTGELFF. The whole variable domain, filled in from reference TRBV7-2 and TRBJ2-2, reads GAGVSQSPSNKVTEKGKDVELRCDPISGHTALYWYRQSLGQGLEFLIYFQGNSAPDKSGLPSDRFSAERTGGSVSTLTIQRTQQEDSAVYLCASSLTGTPNTGELFFGEGSRLTVL.

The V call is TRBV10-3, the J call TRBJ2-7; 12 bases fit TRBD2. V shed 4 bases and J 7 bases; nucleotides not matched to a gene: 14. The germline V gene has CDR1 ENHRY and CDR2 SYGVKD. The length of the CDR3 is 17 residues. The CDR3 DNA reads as TGTGCCATCAGTGGGGGACTAGCGGGCCCACTAGACTATGAGCAGTACTTC. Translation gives CAISGGLAGPLDYEQYF.

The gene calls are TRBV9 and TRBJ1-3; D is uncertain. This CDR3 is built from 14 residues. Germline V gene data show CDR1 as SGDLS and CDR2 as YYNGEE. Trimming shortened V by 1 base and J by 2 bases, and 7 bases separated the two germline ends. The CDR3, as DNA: TGTGCCAGCAGCGTATTGGGTCCTGGAAACACCATATATTTT. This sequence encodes CASSVLGPGNTIYF.

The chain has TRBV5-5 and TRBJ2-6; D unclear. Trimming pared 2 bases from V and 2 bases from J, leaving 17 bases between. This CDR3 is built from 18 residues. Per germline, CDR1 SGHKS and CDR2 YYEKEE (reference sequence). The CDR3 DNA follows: TGTGCCAGCAGCTTCTCAGCCTCCCCCTCGGCTGGGGCCAACGTCCTGACTTTC. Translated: CASSFSASPSAGANVLTF.

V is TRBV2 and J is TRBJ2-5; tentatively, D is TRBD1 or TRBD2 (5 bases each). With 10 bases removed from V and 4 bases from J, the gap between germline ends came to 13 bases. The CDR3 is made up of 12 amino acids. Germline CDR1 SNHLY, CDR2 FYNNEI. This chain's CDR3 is CATRDRPETQYF. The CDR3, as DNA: TGTGCCACCCGGGACCGACCAGAGACCCAGTACTTC.

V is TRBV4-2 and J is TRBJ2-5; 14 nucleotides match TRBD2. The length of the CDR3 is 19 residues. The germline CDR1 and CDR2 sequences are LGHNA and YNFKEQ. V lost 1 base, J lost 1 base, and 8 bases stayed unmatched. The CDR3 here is CASSQGGLAGGPLQETQYF. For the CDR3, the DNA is TGTGCCAGCAGCCAAGGCGGACTAGCGGGGGGCCCCCTCCAAGAGACCCAGTACTTC.